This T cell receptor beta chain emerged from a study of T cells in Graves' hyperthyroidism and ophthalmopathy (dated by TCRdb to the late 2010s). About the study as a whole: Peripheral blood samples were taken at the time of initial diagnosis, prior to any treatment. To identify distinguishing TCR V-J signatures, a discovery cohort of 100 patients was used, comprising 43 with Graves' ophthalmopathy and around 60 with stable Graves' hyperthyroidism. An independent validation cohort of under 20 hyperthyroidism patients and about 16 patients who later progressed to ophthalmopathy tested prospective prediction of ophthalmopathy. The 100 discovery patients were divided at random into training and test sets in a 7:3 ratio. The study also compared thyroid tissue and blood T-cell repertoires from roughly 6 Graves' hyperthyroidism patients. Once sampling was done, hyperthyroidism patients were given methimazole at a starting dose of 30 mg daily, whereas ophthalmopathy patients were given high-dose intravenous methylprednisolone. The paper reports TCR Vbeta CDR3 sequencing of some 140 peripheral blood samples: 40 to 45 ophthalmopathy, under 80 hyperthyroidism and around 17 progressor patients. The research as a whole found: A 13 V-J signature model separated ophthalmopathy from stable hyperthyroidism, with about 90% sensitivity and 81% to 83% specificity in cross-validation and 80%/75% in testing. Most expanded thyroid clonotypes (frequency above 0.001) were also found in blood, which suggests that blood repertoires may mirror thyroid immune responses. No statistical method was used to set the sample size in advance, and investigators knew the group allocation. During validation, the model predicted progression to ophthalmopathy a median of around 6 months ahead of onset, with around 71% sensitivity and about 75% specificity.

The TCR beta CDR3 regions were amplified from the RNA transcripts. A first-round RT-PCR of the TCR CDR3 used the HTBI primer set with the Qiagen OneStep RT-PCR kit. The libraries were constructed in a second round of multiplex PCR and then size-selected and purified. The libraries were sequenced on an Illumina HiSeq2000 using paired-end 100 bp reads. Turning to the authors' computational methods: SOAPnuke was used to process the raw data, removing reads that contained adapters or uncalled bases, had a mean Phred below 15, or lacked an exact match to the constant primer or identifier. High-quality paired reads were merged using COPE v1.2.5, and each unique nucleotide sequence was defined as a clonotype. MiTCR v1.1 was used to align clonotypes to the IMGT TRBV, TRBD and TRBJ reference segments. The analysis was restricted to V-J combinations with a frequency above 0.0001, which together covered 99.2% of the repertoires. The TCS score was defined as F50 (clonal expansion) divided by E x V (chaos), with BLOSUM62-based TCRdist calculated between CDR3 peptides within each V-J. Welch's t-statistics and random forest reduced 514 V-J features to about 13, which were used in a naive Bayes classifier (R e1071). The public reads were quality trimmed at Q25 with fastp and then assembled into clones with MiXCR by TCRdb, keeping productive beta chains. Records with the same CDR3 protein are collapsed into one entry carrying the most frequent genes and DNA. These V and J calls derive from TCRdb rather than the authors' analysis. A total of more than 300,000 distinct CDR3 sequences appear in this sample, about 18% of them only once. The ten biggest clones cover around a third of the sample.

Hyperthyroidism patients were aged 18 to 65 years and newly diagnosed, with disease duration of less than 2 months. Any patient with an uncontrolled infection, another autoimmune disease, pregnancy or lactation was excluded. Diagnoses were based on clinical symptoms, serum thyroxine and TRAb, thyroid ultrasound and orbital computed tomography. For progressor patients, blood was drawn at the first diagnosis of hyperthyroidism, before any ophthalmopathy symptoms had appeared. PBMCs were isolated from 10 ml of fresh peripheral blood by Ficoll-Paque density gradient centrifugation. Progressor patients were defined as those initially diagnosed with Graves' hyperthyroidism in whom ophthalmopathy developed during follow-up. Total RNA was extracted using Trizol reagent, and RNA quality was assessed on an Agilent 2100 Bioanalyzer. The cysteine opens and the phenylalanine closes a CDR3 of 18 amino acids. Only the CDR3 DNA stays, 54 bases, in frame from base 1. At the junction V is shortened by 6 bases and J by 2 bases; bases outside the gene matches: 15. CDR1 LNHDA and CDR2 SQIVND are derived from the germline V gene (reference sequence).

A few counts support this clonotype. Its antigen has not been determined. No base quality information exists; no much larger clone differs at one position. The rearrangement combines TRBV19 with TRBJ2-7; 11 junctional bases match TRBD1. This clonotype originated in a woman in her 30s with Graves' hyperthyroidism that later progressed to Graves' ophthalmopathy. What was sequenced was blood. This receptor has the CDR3 CASSRTGGIASATYEQYF. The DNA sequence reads TGTGCCAGTAGCCGGACAGGGGGCATCGCTAGTGCGACCTACGAGCAGTACTTC.